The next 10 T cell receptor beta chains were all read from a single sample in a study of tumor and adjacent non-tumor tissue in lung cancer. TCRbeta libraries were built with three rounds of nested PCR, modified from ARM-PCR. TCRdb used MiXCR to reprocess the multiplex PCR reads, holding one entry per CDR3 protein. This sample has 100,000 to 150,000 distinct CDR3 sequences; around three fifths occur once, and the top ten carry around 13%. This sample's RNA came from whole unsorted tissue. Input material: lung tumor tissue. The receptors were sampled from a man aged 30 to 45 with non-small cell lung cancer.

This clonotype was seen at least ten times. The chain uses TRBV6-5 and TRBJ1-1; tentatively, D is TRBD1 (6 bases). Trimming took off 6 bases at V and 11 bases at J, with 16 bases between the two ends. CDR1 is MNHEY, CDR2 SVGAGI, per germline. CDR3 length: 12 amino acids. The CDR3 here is CASRQQGFRAFF. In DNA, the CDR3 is TGTGCCAGCAGGCAACAGGGATTTAGGGCTTTCTTT.

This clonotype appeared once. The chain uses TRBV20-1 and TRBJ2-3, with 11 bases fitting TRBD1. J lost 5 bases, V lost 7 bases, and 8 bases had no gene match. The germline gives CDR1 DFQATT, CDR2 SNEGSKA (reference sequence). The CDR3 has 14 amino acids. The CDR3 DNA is TGCAGTGATTCAGGACAGGGGGCCGTAGATACGCAGTATTTT. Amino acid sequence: CSDSGQGAVDTQYF.

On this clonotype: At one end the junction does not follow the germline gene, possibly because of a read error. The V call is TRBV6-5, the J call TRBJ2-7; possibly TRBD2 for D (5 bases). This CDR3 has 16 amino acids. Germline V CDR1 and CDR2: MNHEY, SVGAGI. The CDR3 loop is CVSSYPKLGGSKEQYF. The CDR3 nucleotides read TGTGTCAGCAGTTACCCAAAATTAGGAGGATCTAAGGAGCAGTACTTC.

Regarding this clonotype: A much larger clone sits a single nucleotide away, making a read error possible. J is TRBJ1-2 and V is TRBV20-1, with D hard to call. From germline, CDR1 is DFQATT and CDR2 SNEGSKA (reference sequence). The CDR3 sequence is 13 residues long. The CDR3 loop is CSPRVDENYGYTF. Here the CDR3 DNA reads TGCAGTCCTAGAGTGGACGAAAACTATGGCTACACCTTC.

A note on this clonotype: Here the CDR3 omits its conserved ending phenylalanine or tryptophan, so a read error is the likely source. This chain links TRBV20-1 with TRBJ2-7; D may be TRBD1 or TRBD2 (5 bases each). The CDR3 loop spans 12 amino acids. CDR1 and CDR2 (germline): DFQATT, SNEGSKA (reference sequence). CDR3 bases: TGCAGTGCCGTAAGGGGAGTCTACGAACAGTACTTA. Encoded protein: CSAVRGVYEQYL.

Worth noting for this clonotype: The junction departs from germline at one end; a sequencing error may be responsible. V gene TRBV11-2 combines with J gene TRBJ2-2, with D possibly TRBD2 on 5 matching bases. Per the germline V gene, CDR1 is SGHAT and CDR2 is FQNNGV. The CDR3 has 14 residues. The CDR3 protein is CASTHSKNAGDLFF. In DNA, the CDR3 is TGTGCCAGCACCCACAGCAAGAACGCCGGGGATCTGTTCTTT.

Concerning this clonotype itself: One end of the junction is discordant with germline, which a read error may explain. CDR3 region: CASSLDDRGAEAFF. The CDR3 DNA reads TGCGCCAGCAGCTTAGATGACAGGGGCGCTGAAGCTTTCTTT. The J gene is TRBJ1-1, the V gene TRBV11-2; TRBD1 matches at 8 bases. In germline, CDR1 is SGHAT, CDR2 FQNNGV. The CDR3 loop spans 14 amino acids. Full variable domain (remainder filled in from reference TRBV11-2 and TRBJ1-1): EAGVAQSPRYKIIEKRQSVAFWCNPISGHATLYWYQQILGQGPKLLIQFQNNGVVDDSQLPKDRFSAERLKGVDSTLKIQPAKLEDSAVYLCASSLDDRGAEAFFGQGTRLTVV.

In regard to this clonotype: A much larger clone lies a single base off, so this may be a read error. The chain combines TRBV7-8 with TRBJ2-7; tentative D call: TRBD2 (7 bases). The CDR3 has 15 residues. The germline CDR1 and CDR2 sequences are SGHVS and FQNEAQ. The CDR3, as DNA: TGTGTCAGCAGCCGGGGTGGGGACGGGGGGCTGGAGCAGTACTTC. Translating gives CVSSRGGDGGLEQYF.

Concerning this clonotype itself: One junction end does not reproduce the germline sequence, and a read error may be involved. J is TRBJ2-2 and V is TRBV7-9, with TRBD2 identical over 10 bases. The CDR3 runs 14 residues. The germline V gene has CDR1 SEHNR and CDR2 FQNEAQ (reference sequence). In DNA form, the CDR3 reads TGTGCCAGCAGTTTAGCGGGAGGCGCCTGGGAGCTGTTTTTT. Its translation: CASSLAGGAWELFF.

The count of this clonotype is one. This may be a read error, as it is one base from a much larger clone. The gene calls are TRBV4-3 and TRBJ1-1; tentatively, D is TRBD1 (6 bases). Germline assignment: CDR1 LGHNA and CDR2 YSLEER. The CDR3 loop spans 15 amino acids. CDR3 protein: CVSSQDEGGNTEAFF. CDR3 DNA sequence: TGCGTCAGCAGCCAAGATGAGGGGGGGAACACTGAAGCTTTCTTT.